The entry that follows covers one T cell receptor (beta chain) sequence. The sample is drawn from a study of cytomegalovirus exposure and HLA in healthy donors. CDR1 is SGHNT, CDR2 YENEEA, per germline. CDR3 length: 16 amino acids. J was trimmed by 9 bases and V by 0 bases; bases with no gene match: 10. The protocol was immunoSEQ multiplex PCR, while the TCRdb copy is restricted to in-frame clones and leaves out a portion. The sample lists tens of thousands of clones; 96% were seen once. The sequence was collected from a woman between 18 and 29 years old in good health and CMV-seropositive. The rearrangement joins TRBV11-3 to TRBJ2-1; 8 bases fit TRBD2. Sequenced sample: PBMCs. The CDR3, as DNA: TGTGCCAGCAGCTTAGATGGCGGGAGGACGGTAGGTGAGCAGTTCTTC. This sequence encodes CASSLDGGRTVGEQFF.